This T cell receptor beta chain was obtained from a study of blood T cells in healthy people across ages. Notes on the study in general: With donor CMV status unknown, expanded clonotype changes were possibly confounded. Diversity of TCR beta per million T cells declined in a roughly linear way with age. Considered underestimates were the diversity estimates obtained from one million T cells.

The V gene's germline CDR1 is MNHEY and CDR2 SVGEGT. Between the trimmed V and J ends, which lost 10 bases and 4 bases, there was a span of 19 bases. The CDR3 has 14 amino acids. PCR was performed a second time for 7 to 11 cycles using a sample-barcoded 5' primer and a J-beta primer mix. MiXCR, applied by TCRdb to the 5' RACE reads, yields one record per CDR3 protein. The table shows roughly 800,000 distinct CDR3 sequences, with about 62% occurring only once. This clonotype was counted a few times. Its target is not known. The sequenced sample was blood. This chain links TRBV6-2 or TRBV6-3 with TRBJ1-2; no reliable D call. This clonotype was sampled from a man aged 25-45 years in good health. The CDR3 loop is CATKTDGGFYGYTF. CDR3 nucleotide sequence: TGTGCCACTAAGACGGACGGAGGTTTCTATGGCTACACCTTC.